Sequencing of this T cell receptor beta chain was carried out in a study of CD8 T cells in ankylosing spondylitis. Each CDR3 protein is one row after TCRdb ran MiXCR on the 5' RACE reads. The repertoire includes approximately 400,000 distinct CDR3 sequences, approximately 17% of them detected once, and under 1.2% sits in the top ten. On this clonotype itself: Its specificity is unknown.

CDR3 length: 14 amino acids. V was shortened by 8 bases and J by 0 bases, with 10 bases between the two germline ends. In germline, CDR1 is KGHSH, CDR2 LQKENI. Notes on the study in general: Made up of about eight highly homologous variants, a TCR beta motif appeared characteristic of ankylosing spondylitis blood.

The chain combines TRBV18 with TRBJ2-2, with D maybe TRBD2 (5 bases). The sequencing input was blood, either unsorted or a sorted T cell fraction (not recorded which). This TCR was sampled from a male donor with ankylosing spondylitis. CDR3 sequence: CASNFGANTGELFF. The CDR3 DNA sequence: TGTGCCAGCAACTTCGGGGCGAACACCGGGGAGCTGTTTTTT.